A single T cell receptor beta chain is shown here with its context. The data were produced by immunoSEQ multiplex PCR, yet TCRdb's version contains in-frame clones alone and is incomplete. Of about 69,000 clones in the sample, over 60% are singletons; the top ten hold 2% to 2.5%. The data stem from a study of OX40 agonist ivuxolimab in advanced cancers. Background on the study: Anti-PD-1, anti-PD-L1 or anti-CTLA-4 therapy given earlier was allowed, and approximately 43% had some.

The CDR3 contains 17 residues. The clonotype was recovered from an adult with an advanced solid tumor such as melanoma, head and neck, liver or kidney cancer. Sequencing used CD4+ or CD8+ T cells sorted from blood, obtained in a trial of the OX40 agonist ivuxolimab. The gene calls are TRBV21-1 and TRBJ2-7; the table's D call, TRBD2, was not checked against the DNA. TRBV21-1 is an annotated pseudogene. The CDR3 region has the DNA TGTGCCAGCAGCTCCGGGGGGACTAGCGGAGGACCCTACGAGCAGTACTTC. This codes for CASSSGGTSGGPYEQYF.